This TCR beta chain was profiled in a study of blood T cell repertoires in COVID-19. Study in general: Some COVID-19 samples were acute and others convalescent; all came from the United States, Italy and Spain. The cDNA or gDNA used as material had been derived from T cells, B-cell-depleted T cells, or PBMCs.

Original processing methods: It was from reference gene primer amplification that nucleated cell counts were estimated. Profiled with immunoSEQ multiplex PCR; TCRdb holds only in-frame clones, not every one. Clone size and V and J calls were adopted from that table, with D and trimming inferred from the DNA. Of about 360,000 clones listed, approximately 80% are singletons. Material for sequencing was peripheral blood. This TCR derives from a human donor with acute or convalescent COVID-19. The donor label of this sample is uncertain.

The CDR3 region is CASSVKWTSGRRSSYNEQFF. CDR3 nucleotide sequence: TGTGCCAGCAGCGTCAAGTGGACTAGCGGGAGAAGGAGCTCCTACAATGAGCAGTTCTTC. The rearrangement links TRBV9 to TRBJ2-1; 13 positions agree with TRBD2. CDR3 size: 20 residues. The V gene end was trimmed by 2 bases and the J gene end by 0 bases; junction bases not matched to a gene: 11. Germline loops: CDR1 SGDLS, CDR2 YYNGEE. The full variable domain, with the rest looked up from reference TRBV9 and TRBJ2-1, is DSGVTQTPKHLITATGQRVTLRCSPRSGDLSVYWYQQSLDQGLQFLIQYYNGEERAKGNILERFSAQQFPDLHSELNLSSLELGDSALYFCASSVKWTSGRRSSYNEQFFGPGTRLTVL.